At least ten counts were recorded for the clone carrying this T cell receptor beta chain. No antigen is known for it. TCRdb re-called the 5' RACE reads with MiXCR, one entry per CDR3 protein. The profile shows about 660,000 distinct CDR3 sequences, about 9.4% of them singletons. These data come from a study of identical twins. The CDR3 has 16 amino acids. Trimming left V 7 bases short and J 6 bases short, with 24 bases between. Germline V gene data show CDR1 as SGHAT and CDR2 as FQNNGV. Study-wide points: For monozygotic twins, models underestimated out-of-frame TCR alpha sharing.

These data also featured in a second study, about yellow fever vaccine responses in identical twins.

The sequencing sample was made of PBMCs. The origin of this receptor is a woman under 30 in good health. The genes are TRBV11-2 and TRBJ1-1; D may be TRBD1 (6 bases). As DNA, the CDR3 is TGTGCCAGCAACCCGACAGGTTTGAGGGGCCGCGCTGAAGCTTTCTTT. The encoded protein is CASNPTGLRGRAEAFF.